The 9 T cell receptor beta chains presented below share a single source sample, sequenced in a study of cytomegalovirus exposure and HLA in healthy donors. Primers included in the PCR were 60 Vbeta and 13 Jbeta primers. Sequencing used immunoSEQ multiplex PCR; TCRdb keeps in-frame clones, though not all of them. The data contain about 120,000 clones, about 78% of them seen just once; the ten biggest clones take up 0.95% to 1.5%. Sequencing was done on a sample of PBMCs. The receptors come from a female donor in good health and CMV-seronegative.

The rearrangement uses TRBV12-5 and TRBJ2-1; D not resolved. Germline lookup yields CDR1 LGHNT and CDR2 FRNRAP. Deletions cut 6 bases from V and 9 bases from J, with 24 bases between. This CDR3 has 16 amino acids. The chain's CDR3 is CASGSSGRMVVPEQFF. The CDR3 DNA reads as TGTGCTAGTGGGTCCTCAGGAAGAATGGTTGTCCCTGAGCAGTTCTTC.

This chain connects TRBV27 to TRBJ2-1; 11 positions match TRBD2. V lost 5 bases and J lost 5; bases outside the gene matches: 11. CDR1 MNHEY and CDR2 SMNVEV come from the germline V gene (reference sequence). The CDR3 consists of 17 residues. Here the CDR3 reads CASSPMTLAGGNNEQFF. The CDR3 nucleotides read TGTGCCAGCAGTCCGATGACCTTAGCGGGAGGGAACAATGAGCAGTTCTTC.

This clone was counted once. This chain's CDR3 is CASRGTAEGNTIYF. In DNA, the CDR3 is TGTGCCAGCAGGGGGACAGCGGAAGGAAACACCATATATTTT. The chain recombines TRBV2 with TRBJ1-3, with 7 nucleotides matching TRBD1. CDR1 SNHLY and CDR2 FYNNEI come from the germline V gene. The CDR3 contains 14 residues. Trimming at V came to 6 bases and at J to 4 bases, leaving 6 bases not matched to a gene.

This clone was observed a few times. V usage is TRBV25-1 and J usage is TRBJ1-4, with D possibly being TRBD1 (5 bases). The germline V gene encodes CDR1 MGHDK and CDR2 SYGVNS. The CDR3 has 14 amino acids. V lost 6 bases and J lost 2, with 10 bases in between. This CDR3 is CASSRPGTNEKLFF. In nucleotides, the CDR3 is TGTGCCAGCAGCAGGCCAGGGACTAATGAAAAACTGTTTTTT.

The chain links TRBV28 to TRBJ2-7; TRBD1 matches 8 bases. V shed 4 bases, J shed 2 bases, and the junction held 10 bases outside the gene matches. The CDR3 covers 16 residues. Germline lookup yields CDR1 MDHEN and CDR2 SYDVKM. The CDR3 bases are TGTGCCAGCAGTTCGCACCGACAGGGGCGACCCTACGAGCAGTACTTC. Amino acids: CASSSHRQGRPYEQYF. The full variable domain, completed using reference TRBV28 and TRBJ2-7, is DVKVTQSSRYLVKRTGEKVFLECVQDMDHENMFWYRQDPGLGLRLIYFSYDVKMKEKGDIPEGYSVSREKKERFSLILESASTNQTSMYLCASSSHRQGRPYEQYFGPGTRLTVT.

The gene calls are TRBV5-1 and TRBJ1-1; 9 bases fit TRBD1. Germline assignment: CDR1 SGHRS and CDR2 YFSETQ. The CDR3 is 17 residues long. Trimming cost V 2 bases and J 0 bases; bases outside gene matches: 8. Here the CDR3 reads CASSFARTGALNTEAFF. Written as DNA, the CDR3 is TGCGCCAGCAGCTTCGCACGGACAGGGGCCTTGAACACTGAAGCTTTCTTT.

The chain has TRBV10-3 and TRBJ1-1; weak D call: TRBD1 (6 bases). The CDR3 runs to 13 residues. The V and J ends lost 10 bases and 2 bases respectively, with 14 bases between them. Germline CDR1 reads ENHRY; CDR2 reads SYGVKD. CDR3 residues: CATKIQGNTEAFF. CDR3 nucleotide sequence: TGTGCCACCAAGATACAGGGTAACACTGAAGCTTTCTTT.

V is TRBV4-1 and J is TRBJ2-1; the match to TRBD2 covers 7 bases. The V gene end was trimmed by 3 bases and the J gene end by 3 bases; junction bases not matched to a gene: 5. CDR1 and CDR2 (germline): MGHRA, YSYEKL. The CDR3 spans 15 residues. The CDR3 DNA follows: TGCGCCAGCAGCCAGACTAGCCGGCTCTACAATGAGCAGTTCTTC. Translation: CASSQTSRLYNEQFF.

CDR3 region: CASSRQSHSNQPQHF. The CDR3 coding sequence is TGTGCCAGCAGCCGTCAGTCACATAGCAATCAGCCCCAGCATTTT. The chain joins TRBV6-5 to TRBJ1-5; D is unclear. The CDR3 is 15 residues long. Germline CDR1 and CDR2: MNHEY and SVGAGI. Trimming shortened V by 6 bases and J by 0 bases, and 12 bases separated the two germline ends.